Listed below are T cell receptor beta chains from one sample, sequenced in a study of breast tumors, draining lymph nodes, adjacent tissues. One entry per CDR3 protein, called by TCRdb with MiXCR from the multiplex PCR reads. This table holds about 270,000 distinct CDR3 sequences, over 25% found once. Sequencing was performed on axillary lymph node tissue. These TCRs come from a female donor with breast cancer. Some clones in this sample may be carry-over from other donors' samples. CDR3s include the opening cysteine and the closing phenylalanine or tryptophan. Each record gives: clone size, D gene, V gene, J gene, CDR3 protein, CDR3 DNA. A D gene is named only where the DNA matches it firmly. The size of a clone is reported for some rows only, either as once, few or many, or as a class for expanded clones.

many	TRBD2	TRBV20-1	TRBJ2-7	CSARNVAGDGEQYF	TGCAGTGCTAGGAACGTAGCGGGAGACGGAGAGCAGTACTTC
many	.	TRBV15	TRBJ1-1	CATSRVGGTEAFF	TGTGCCACCAGCAGAGTCGGGGGAACTGAAGCTTTCTTT
many	TRBD1	TRBV15	TRBJ1-6	CATSRVGTAASPLHF	TGTGCCACCAGCAGAGTCGGGACAGCGGCTTCACCCCTCCACTTT
.	TRBD2	TRBV20-1	TRBJ2-2	CSGKAAPQPGLADTIGRGAVF	TGCAGTGGGAAGGCTGCCCCCCAACCGGGACTAGCTGATACCATAGGGCGGGGAGCTGTTTTT
.	.	TRBV2	TRBJ1-2	CASSARPILGYTF	TGTGCCAGCAGTGCTAGGCCGATACTTGGCTACACCTTC
many	TRBD2	TRBV20-1	TRBJ2-7	CSAGGRGSYEQYF	TGCAGTGCTGGGGGGAGGGGATCCTACGAGCAGTACTTC
many	.	TRBV12-3/TRBV12-4	TRBJ2-7	CASSFQTYEQYF	TGTGCCAGCAGTTTCCAAACCTACGAGCAGTACTTC
many	.	TRBV10-3	TRBJ1-4	CAISDSGDNEKLFF	TGTGCCATCAGTGATTCGGGGGACAATGAAAAACTGTTTTTT
.	.	TRBV12-3/TRBV12-4	TRBJ1-4	CASRGQAGVEKLFF	TGTGCCAGCAGGGGCCAGGCGGGGGTTGAAAAACTGTTTTTT
many	.	TRBV4-3	TRBJ2-5	CASSQDGGRGETQYF	TGCGCCAGCAGCCAAGATGGGGGGCGGGGGGAGACCCAGTACTTC
many	.	TRBV30	TRBJ1-5	CAWSVRADQPQHF	TGTGCCTGGAGTGTACGGGCGGATCAGCCCCAGCATTTT
few	TRBD1	TRBV6-4	TRBJ2-1	CASSPDRGPAAYNEQFF	TGTGCCAGCAGTCCCGACAGGGGGCCGGCGGCTTACAATGAGCAGTTCTTC
many	.	TRBV20-1	TRBJ2-2	CSARDRRRVNTGELFF	TGCAGTGCTAGAGATAGGCGCAGGGTCAACACCGGGGAGCTGTTTTTT
.	.	TRBV3-1	TRBJ2-1	CASSRSLEYEQFF	TGTGCCAGCAGCCGTTCGCTGGAATATGAGCAGTTCTTC
.	.	TRBV10-3	TRBJ1-1	CASSDILSTGTEAFF	TGTGCCAGCAGTGATATCCTCTCGACGGGGACTGAAGCTTTCTTT
.	.	TRBV29-1	TRBJ1-2	CSVQGVGQSYGYTF	TGCAGCGTTCAAGGGGTTGGGCAGAGCTATGGCTACACCTTC
.	TRBD1	TRBV24-1	TRBJ2-1	CATSRGTGGRSGQFF	TGTGCCACCAGTCGAGGGACAGGGGGCCGGAGTGGGCAGTTCTTC
once	.	TRBV3-1	TRBJ2-7	CASSPAVRGYEQYF	TGTGCCAGCAGCCCAGCAGTCAGGGGCTACGAGCAGTACTTC
once	.	TRBV2	TRBJ2-5	CASSVGGTGETQYF	TGTGCCAGCAGTGTAGGCGGGACTGGAGAGACCCAGTACTTC
many	TRBD2	TRBV10-3	TRBJ2-7	CAINVERDYEQYF	TGTGCCATCAACGTTGAGCGGGACTACGAGCAGTACTTC
few	TRBD2	TRBV30	TRBJ2-5	CAWSVGGGTQETQYF	TGTGCCTGGAGTGTAGGCGGGGGAACCCAAGAGACCCAGTACTTC
many	.	TRBV12-3/TRBV12-4	TRBJ2-1	CASSLWGDEQFF	TGTGCCAGCAGTTTGTGGGGGGATGAGCAGTTCTTC
.	.	TRBV20-1	TRBJ1-5	CSASSGTHQETQHF	TGCAGTGCTAGTAGCGGGACCCACCAAGAGACCCAGCATTTT
.	TRBD2	TRBV2	TRBJ2-7	CASLGPSGYEQYF	TGTGCCAGCTTAGGGCCTAGCGGTTACGAGCAGTACTTC
.	.	TRBV5-1	TRBJ2-2	CASSLGLGTYEQYFGPGTGELFF	.
.	.	TRBV18	TRBJ2-5	CASSPRRQETQYF	TGTGCCAGCTCTCCCCGACGCCAAGAGACCCAGTACTTC
many	.	TRBV20-1	TRBJ2-3	CSATYPSSERITDTQYF	TGCAGTGCTACGTACCCATCTAGCGAAAGGATCACAGATACGCAGTATTTT